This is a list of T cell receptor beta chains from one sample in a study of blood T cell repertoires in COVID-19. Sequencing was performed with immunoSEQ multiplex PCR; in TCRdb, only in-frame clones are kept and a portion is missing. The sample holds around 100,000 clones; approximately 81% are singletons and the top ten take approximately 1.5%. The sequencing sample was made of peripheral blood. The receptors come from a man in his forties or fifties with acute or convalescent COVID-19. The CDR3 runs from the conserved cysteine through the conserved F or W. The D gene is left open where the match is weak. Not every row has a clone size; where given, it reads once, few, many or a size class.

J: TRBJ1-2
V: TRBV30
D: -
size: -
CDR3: CAWTRTENYGYTF
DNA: TGTGCCTGGACCCGGACAGAAAACTATGGCTACACCTTC

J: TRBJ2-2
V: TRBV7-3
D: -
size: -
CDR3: CASSRLGIGELFF
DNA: TGTGCCAGCAGCCGACTAGGGATCGGGGAGCTGTTTTTT

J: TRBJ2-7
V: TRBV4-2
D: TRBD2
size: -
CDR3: CASSQSGGYEQYF
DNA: TGTGCCAGCAGCCAATCGGGGGGGTACGAGCAGTACTTC

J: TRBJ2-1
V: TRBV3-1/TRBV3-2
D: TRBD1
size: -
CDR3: CASSQVPQGSEQFF
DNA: TGTGCCAGCAGCCAAGTGCCACAGGGGAGTGAGCAGTTCTTC

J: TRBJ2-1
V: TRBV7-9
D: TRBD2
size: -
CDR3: CASSAGLAGNNEQFF
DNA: TGTGCCAGCAGCGCCGGACTAGCGGGAAACAATGAGCAGTTCTTC

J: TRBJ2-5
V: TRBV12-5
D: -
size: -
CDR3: CASGSEAQETQYF
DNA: TGTGCTAGTGGTTCTGAGGCCCAAGAGACCCAGTACTTC

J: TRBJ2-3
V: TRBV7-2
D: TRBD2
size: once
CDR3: CASSLAGSLAGTFTDTQYF
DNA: TGTGCCAGCAGCTTAGCGGGCTCTCTAGCGGGGACCTTCACAGATACGCAGTATTTT

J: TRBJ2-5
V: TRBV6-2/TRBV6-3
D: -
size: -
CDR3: CASSLIQRDRETQYF
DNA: TGTGCCAGCAGTTTAATCCAGAGGGATAGGGAGACCCAGTACTTC

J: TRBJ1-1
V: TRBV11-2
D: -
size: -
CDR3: CASSPTRTVNTEAFF
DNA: TGTGCCAGCAGCCCCACGAGGACAGTGAACACTGAAGCTTTCTTT

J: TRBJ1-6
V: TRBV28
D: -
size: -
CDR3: CASSLRTGNSPLHF
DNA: TGTGCCAGCAGTTTAAGAACAGGGAATTCACCCCTCCACTTT

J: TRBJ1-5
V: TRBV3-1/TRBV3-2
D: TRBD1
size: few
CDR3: CASSRQGTNQPQHF
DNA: TGTGCCAGCAGCCGACAGGGAACTAATCAGCCCCAGCATTTT

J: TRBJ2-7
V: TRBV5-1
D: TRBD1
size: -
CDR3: CASTGQGYEQYF
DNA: TGCGCCAGCACGGGACAGGGCTACGAGCAGTACTTC

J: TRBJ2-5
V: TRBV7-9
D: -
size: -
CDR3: CASSFLEGHQETQYF
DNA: TGTGCCAGCAGCTTCCTGGAGGGGCACCAAGAGACCCAGTACTTC

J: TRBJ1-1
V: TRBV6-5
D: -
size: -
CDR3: CASSSSGGEAFF
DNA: TGTGCCAGCAGCTCATCGGGGGGTGAAGCTTTCTTT

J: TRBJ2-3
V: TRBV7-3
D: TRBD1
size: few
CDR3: CASSLMGQGTDTQYF
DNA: TGTGCCAGCAGCTTAATGGGACAGGGCACAGATACGCAGTATTTT

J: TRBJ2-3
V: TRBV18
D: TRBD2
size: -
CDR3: CASSLAGGQNTQYF
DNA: TGTGCCAGCTCACTGGCGGGGGGGCAAAATACGCAGTATTTT

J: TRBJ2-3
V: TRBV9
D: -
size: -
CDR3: CASSVSSGGKDTQYF
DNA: TGTGCCAGCAGCGTTTCATCGGGGGGCAAGGATACGCAGTATTTT

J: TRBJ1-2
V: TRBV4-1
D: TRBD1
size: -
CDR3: CASSPGTGAYGYTF
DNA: TGCGCCAGCAGCCCCGGGACAGGGGCCTATGGCTACACCTTC

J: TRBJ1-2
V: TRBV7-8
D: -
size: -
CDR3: CASSLDSHRGYGYTF
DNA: TGTGCCAGCAGCTTAGACAGCCATAGGGGCTATGGCTACACCTTC

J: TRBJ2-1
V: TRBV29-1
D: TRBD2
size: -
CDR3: CSVSVTSGSSYNEQFF
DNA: TGCAGCGTCTCCGTGACTAGCGGGAGCTCCTACAATGAGCAGTTCTTC

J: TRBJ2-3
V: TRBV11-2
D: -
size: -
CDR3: CASSLLRTDTQYF
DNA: TGTGCCAGCAGCTTACTGAGAACAGATACGCAGTATTTT

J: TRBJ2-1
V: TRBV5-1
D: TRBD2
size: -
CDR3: CASSLSGTSYNEQFF
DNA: TGCGCCAGCAGCTTAAGCGGGACCTCCTACAATGAGCAGTTCTTC

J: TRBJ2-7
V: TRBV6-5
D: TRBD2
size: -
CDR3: CASESMGGGRYEQYF
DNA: TGTGCCAGCGAGTCAATGGGCGGGGGGAGGTACGAGCAGTACTTC

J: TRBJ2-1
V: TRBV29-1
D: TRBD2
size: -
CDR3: CSVEERETAEQFF
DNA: TGCAGCGTTGAAGAGCGGGAGACTGCTGAGCAGTTCTTC

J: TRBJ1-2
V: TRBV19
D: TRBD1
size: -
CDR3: CASSSHRGNYGYTF
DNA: TGTGCCAGTAGTTCGCACAGGGGTAACTATGGCTACACCTTC

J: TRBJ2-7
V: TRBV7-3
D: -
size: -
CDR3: CASSLMGEYEQYF
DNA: TGTGCCAGCAGCTTAATGGGAGAATACGAGCAGTACTTC

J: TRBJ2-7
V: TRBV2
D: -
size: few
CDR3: CASSPNFPEQYF
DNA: TGTGCCAGCAGTCCCAACTTCCCCGAGCAGTACTTC

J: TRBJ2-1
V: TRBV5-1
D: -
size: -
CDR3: CASTLTIFSYNEQFF
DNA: TGCGCCAGCACCTTGACTATCTTCTCCTACAATGAGCAGTTCTTC